Reported below is one TCR beta chain. Its matching antigen is unknown. The sample originates from a study of cytomegalovirus exposure and HLA in healthy donors. 60 Vbeta and 13 Jbeta primers were used in PCR. Per the original methods: An analysis that came later counted tens of millions of unique TCR beta chains, approximately 11 million shared. Data came from immunoSEQ multiplex PCR; TCRdb stores just in-frame clones and leaves some out. V and J calls and clone size are copied from that table; D and trimming were computed from the DNA. The repertoire holds roughly 110,000 clones, with about two thirds as singletons. Study results and caveats: It was confirmed in vitro that three of the CMV-associated chains were specific for CMV antigens. It was 160 or so TCR beta chains that were listed as cytomegalovirus-associated.

Trimming left V 3 bases short and J 3 bases short, with 18 bases between. Looked up from germline, CDR1 is MNHNS and CDR2 is SASEGT. The CDR3 runs to 16 residues. This sequence joins TRBV6-1 and TRBJ2-7; D is perhaps TRBD1 (6 bases). This receptor was taken from a boy aged 5-17 years in good health and CMV-seronegative. Sequenced: PBMCs. CDR3 DNA sequence: TGTGCCAGCAGTGAGATCGGGTTTGACAGGAACTACGAGCAGTACTTC. Residues: CASSEIGFDRNYEQYF.